The 28 T cell receptor beta chains below were found in one sample sequenced in a study of blood T cell repertoires in COVID-19. Some clones are missing from TCRdb's copy, which holds only in-frame ones; the method was immunoSEQ multiplex PCR. The sample has fewer than 350,000 clones; around nine tenths are singletons. Sample: peripheral blood. All receptors come from a woman aged 70-85 years with COVID-19, enrolled during active disease.

The V gene is TRBV21-1, the J gene TRBJ1-6; the table's D call of TRBD1 was not tested on the DNA. TRBV21-1 is termed a pseudogene. The CDR3 covers 16 residues. The chain's CDR3 is CASSNPGRDYNSPLHF. The CDR3, as DNA: TGTGCCAGCAGCAACCCCGGCAGGGATTATAATTCACCCCTCCACTTT.

The V and J genes are TRBV30 and TRBJ2-3; 8 bases agree with TRBD1. J lost 9 bases, V lost 0 bases, and 8 bases had no gene match. CDR3 size: 14 residues. Germline CDR1 reads GTSNPN; CDR2 reads SVGIG (reference sequence). CDR3 loop: CAWSVPGTGGTQYF. CDR3 in DNA: TGTGCCTGGAGTGTACCCGGGACAGGTGGGACGCAGTATTTT.

The chain is built from TRBV5-1 and TRBJ2-1, with D possibly TRBD2 on 5 matching bases. Trimming pared 2 bases from V and 3 bases from J, leaving 6 bases between. This CDR3 comprises 13 residues. CDR1 is SGHRS, CDR2 YFSETQ, per germline. CDR3 sequence reads: CASSFGLYNEQFF. As DNA, the CDR3 is TGCGCCAGCAGCTTCGGACTCTACAATGAGCAGTTCTTC.

This chain joins TRBV6-2 or TRBV6-3 and TRBJ1-2; the D is unclear. Germline CDR1 reads MNHEY; CDR2 reads SVGEGT. The V and J ends lost 0 bases and 8 bases respectively, with 13 bases between them. The CDR3 is 14 amino acids. The CDR3 is CASSYSGIPGGYTF. The CDR3 region has the DNA TGTGCCAGCAGTTACTCCGGGATCCCGGGAGGCTACACCTTC.

The chain uses TRBV6-5 and TRBJ1-5, with 7 nucleotides matching TRBD1. The CDR3 loop spans 13 amino acids. In germline, CDR1 is MNHEY, CDR2 SVGAGI. The CDR3 coding sequence is TGTGAAATCAAGGGGGCGCGCGATCAGCCCCAGCATTTT. This codes for CEIKGARDQPQHF.

This clone was counted a few times. V gene TRBV10-1 combines with J gene TRBJ1-3; 9 bases align to TRBD1. From germline, CDR1 is WNHNN and CDR2 SYGVQD (reference sequence). With 6 bases clipped from V and 2 bases from J, the junction kept 2 bases outside the gene matches. This CDR3 spans 14 amino acids. The CDR3 sequence: CASSRDRAGNTIYF. CDR3 sequence (DNA): TGCGCCAGCAGCCGGGACAGGGCTGGAAACACCATATATTTT.

The chain uses TRBV18 and TRBJ2-7; D might be TRBD1 (5 bases). Trimming shortened V by 6 bases and J by 0 bases, and 9 bases separated the two germline ends. The CDR3 sequence is 13 residues long. Germline lookup yields CDR1 KGHSH and CDR2 LQKENI. CDR3 sequence reads: CASSEDTSYEQYF. The CDR3 bases are TGTGCCAGCTCTGAGGACACCTCCTACGAGCAGTACTTC. The full variable domain, completed using reference TRBV18 and TRBJ2-7, is NAGVMQNPRHLVRRRGQEARLRCSPMKGHSHVYWYRQLPEEGLKFMVYLQKENIIDESGMPKERFSAEFPKEGPSILRIQQVVRGDSAAYFCASSEDTSYEQYFGPGTRLTVT.

The chain links TRBV9 to TRBJ2-5; D gene ambiguous. Trimming took 0 bases from V and 4 from J, leaving 10 bases between them. The CDR3 extends over 14 amino acids. Germline V gene data show CDR1 as SGDLS and CDR2 as YYNGEE. CDR3 nucleotide sequence: TGTGCCAGCAGCGTAGAGGAGCTGAGAGAGACCCAGTACTTC. This codes for CASSVEELRETQYF.

In this sample, this clone turned up a few times. This chain connects TRBV9 to TRBJ1-1; no clear D. Germline V gives CDR1 SGDLS, CDR2 YYNGEE. Trimming removed 0 bases at V and 4 bases at J, with 13 bases between. The CDR3 extends over 15 amino acids. The CDR3 nucleotides are TGTGCCAGCAGCGTAGACCCGGGGAGAGGCACTGAAGCTTTCTTT. This encodes CASSVDPGRGTEAFF.

The V call is TRBV9, the J call TRBJ1-5, with D possibly matching TRBD1 (6 bases). Trimming removed 2 bases at V and 3 bases at J, with 9 bases between. The CDR3 consists of 14 residues. CDR1 SGDLS and CDR2 YYNGEE come from the germline V gene. CDR3 in amino acids: CASSVAGVNQPQHF. DNA of the CDR3: TGTGCCAGCAGCGTTGCAGGGGTCAATCAGCCCCAGCATTTT.

The CDR3: CASSYGGQGSGIQYF. DNA of the CDR3: TGTGCCAGCAGTTACGGGGGACAGGGTAGCGGCATTCAGTACTTC. The chain is built from TRBV6-2 or TRBV6-3 and TRBJ2-4, with 9 nucleotides matching TRBD1. The germline gives CDR1 MNHEY, CDR2 SVGEGT. CDR3 length: 15 amino acids. Germline trimming cut 2 bases from V and 9 bases from J; bases unmatched to any gene: 8.

This clone showed up just once. Here the CDR3 DNA reads TGTGCCAGTATTATGGCTTCGGGAAGCAATCAGCCCCAGCATTTT. Translation gives CASIMASGSNQPQHF. The gene calls are TRBV19 and TRBJ1-5, with D uncertain. Looked up from germline, CDR1 is LNHDA and CDR2 is SQIVND (reference sequence). V lost 7 bases and J lost 1, with 14 bases in between. This CDR3 region has 15 residues.

The chain joins TRBV5-1 to TRBJ2-5; TRBD2 agrees at 8 bases. The CDR3 extends over 16 amino acids. Germline V gene sequence: CDR1 SGHRS, CDR2 YFSETQ. V lost 0 bases to trimming and J lost 1 base; unmatched junction nucleotides: 5. CDR3 in DNA: TGCGCCAGCAGCTTGGGTCGCGGGGGGTTCCAAGAGACCCAGTACTTC. It yields the protein CASSLGRGGFQETQYF.

The J gene is TRBJ2-7, the V gene TRBV3-1 (or the pseudogene TRBV3-2); D remains unclear. The CDR3 has 14 residues. Germline CDR1 reads LGHDT; CDR2 reads YNNKEL (reference sequence). Trimming removed 0 bases from V and 3 bases from J, with 9 bases in between. CDR3 amino acids: CASSQDLLRYEQYF. Written as DNA, the CDR3 is TGTGCCAGCAGCCAAGACCTACTACGCTACGAGCAGTACTTC.

The chain joins TRBV7-6 to TRBJ2-1, with D possibly being TRBD2 (6 bases). The CDR3 has 13 amino acids. The V gene lost 5 bases and the J gene lost 4 bases, with 9 bases spanning the gap. Germline V gene lookup returns CDR1 SGHVS and CDR2 FNYEAQ. The CDR3 DNA sequence: TGTGCCAGCAGCACGGGACTTTACAATGAGCAGTTCTTC. This codes for CASSTGLYNEQFF.

The chain couples TRBV11-2 to TRBJ2-1; weak D call: TRBD1 (7 bases). In germline, CDR1 is SGHAT, CDR2 FQNNGV. The CDR3 length is 14 residues. With 3 bases removed from V and 7 bases from J, the gap between germline ends came to 13 bases. The CDR3 sequence is CASSFGQGGNEQFF. In DNA form, the CDR3 reads TGTGCCAGCAGCTTTGGGCAGGGGGGTAATGAGCAGTTCTTC. The variable domain in full, with the rest retrieved from reference TRBV11-2 and TRBJ2-1, is EAGVAQSPRYKIIEKRQSVAFWCNPISGHATLYWYQQILGQGPKLLIQFQNNGVVDDSQLPKDRFSAERLKGVDSTLKIQPAKLEDSAVYLCASSFGQGGNEQFFGPGTRLTVL.

The chain carries TRBV21-1 and TRBJ1-5; the table names TRBD1, a call not compared with the DNA. TRBV21-1 is noted as a pseudogene. This CDR3 has 14 residues. In nucleotides, the CDR3 is TGTGCCAGCAGGACAGGGAAGTTGCCGCAGCCCCAGCATTTT. It codes for CASRTGKLPQPQHF.

The chain links TRBV19 to TRBJ2-5, with D perhaps matching TRBD1 (6 bases). The CDR3 is made up of 13 amino acids. Trimming took 3 bases from V and 2 from J, leaving 7 bases between them. The germline V gene encodes CDR1 LNHDA and CDR2 SQIVND (reference sequence). The CDR3 region is CASSIGQQETQYF. DNA of the CDR3: TGTGCCAGTAGTATCGGACAGCAAGAGACCCAGTACTTC.

This clone was recorded only once. The chain links TRBV9 to TRBJ2-7; 9 bases are shared with TRBD1. Germline CDR1 reads SGDLS; CDR2 reads YYNGEE. This CDR3 contains 14 residues. J gave up 5 bases and V 4 bases, and 7 bases lay outside the gene matches. CDR3 amino acids: CASSPLGQGNEQYF. CDR3 nucleotides: TGTGCCAGCAGCCCTTTGGGACAGGGAAACGAGCAGTACTTC.

The chain recombines TRBV27 with TRBJ1-5, with TRBD1 as a possible D gene (6 bases). CDR1 is MNHEY, CDR2 SMNVEV, per germline (reference sequence). This CDR3 is built from 14 residues. The V end was cut by 5 bases, the J end by 5 bases, with 13 bases between. The CDR3 region is CASSPGHSDQPQHF. The CDR3, as DNA: TGTGCCAGCAGTCCGGGACACTCCGATCAGCCCCAGCATTTT.

The rearrangement links TRBV7-9 to TRBJ1-2; possible D gene TRBD1, 6 bases. Trimming cost V 0 bases and J 6 bases, with 14 bases left between them. The length of the CDR3 is 15 residues. Germline V lookup: CDR1 SEHNR, CDR2 FQNEAQ (reference sequence). CDR3 nucleotides: TGTGCCAGCAGCTTAGCTGCGGGGGGGGCCCATGGCTACACCTTC. This translates into CASSLAAGGAHGYTF.

This clone was detected only once. The J gene is TRBJ2-1, the V gene TRBV28; D is unclear. V dropped 6 bases and J dropped 4 bases, with 7 bases sitting between them. CDR3 length: 12 residues. Germline V gene data show CDR1 as MDHEN and CDR2 as SYDVKM. This chain's CDR3 is CASSLTYNEQFF. The CDR3, as DNA: TGTGCCAGCAGCCTGACATACAATGAGCAGTTCTTC.

This chain uses TRBV6-5 with TRBJ1-1; no definite D call. Between the trimmed V and J ends, which lost 6 bases and 7 bases, there was a span of 12 bases. The CDR3 runs 12 residues. The germline V gene encodes CDR1 MNHEY and CDR2 SVGAGI. CDR3 nucleotide sequence: TGTGCCAGCAGGACCTTGTGGAGTGAAGCTTTCTTT. It encodes CASRTLWSEAFF.

The chain joins TRBV6-4 to TRBJ2-3, with 8 bases aligning to TRBD1. The CDR3 is 15 residues long. Germline CDR1 and CDR2: MRHNA and SNTAGT. The V segment lost 5 bases and the J segment 0 bases; nucleotides outside the gene matches: 4. The CDR3 bases are TGTGCCAGCAGTCCTGGACAGGGAAGCACAGATACGCAGTATTTT. Its protein product is CASSPGQGSTDTQYF.

J is TRBJ2-2 and V is TRBV7-8; D may be TRBD2 (5 bases). The CDR3 is made up of 15 amino acids. V gave up 2 bases and J gave up 5 bases, with 12 bases separating them. Germline V lookup: CDR1 SGHVS, CDR2 FQNEAQ. The CDR3 region has the DNA TGTGCCAGCAGCTTAATGACGGGGTTTACCGGGGAGCTGTTTTTT. The encoded protein is CASSLMTGFTGELFF.

The chain couples TRBV5-1 to TRBJ2-7; 7 bases fit TRBD2. In germline, CDR1 is SGHRS, CDR2 YFSETQ. The CDR3 is 15 amino acids. V lost 5 bases, J lost 3 bases, and 11 bases stayed unmatched. CDR3 coding DNA: TGCGCCAGCAGTCGACGGGGGGACGTTTTCTACGAGCAGTACTTC. It specifies CASSRRGDVFYEQYF.

The chain recombines TRBV5-1 with TRBJ2-1; 10 nucleotides line up with TRBD2. This CDR3 contains 16 residues. The trim removed 0 bases at V and 4 bases at J, leaving 4 bases unmatched. Germline V gene lookup returns CDR1 SGHRS and CDR2 YFSETQ. The CDR3 DNA reads TGCGCCAGCAGCTTGGGCTCTAGCGGGGGATACAATGAGCAGTTCTTC. It specifies CASSLGSSGGYNEQFF.

CDR3 residues: CASRPSAGSTNEKLFF. CDR3 DNA sequence: TGTGCCAGTAGGCCCTCGGCAGGATCAACTAATGAAAAACTGTTTTTT. This chain connects TRBV19 to TRBJ1-4; D remains ambiguous. This CDR3 comprises 16 residues. Germline CDR1 and CDR2: LNHDA and SQIVND (reference sequence). Trimming took off 6 bases at V and 0 bases at J, with 14 bases between the two ends.